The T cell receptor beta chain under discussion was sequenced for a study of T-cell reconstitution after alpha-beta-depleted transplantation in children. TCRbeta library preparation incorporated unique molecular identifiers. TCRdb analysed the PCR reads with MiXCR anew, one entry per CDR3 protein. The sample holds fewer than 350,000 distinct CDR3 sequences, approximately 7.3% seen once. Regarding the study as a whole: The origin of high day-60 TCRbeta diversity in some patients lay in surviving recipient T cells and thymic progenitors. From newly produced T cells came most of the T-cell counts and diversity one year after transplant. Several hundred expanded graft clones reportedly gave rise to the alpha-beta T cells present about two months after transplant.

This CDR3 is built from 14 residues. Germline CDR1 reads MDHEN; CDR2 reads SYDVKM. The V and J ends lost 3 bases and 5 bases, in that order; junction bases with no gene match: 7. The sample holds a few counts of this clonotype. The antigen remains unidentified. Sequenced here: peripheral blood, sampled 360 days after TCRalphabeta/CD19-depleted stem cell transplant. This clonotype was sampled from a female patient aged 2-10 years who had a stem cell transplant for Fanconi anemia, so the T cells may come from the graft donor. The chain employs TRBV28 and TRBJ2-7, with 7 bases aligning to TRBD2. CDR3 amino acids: CASSLVLAVDEQYF. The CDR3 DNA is TGTGCCAGCAGTTTGGTTCTAGCGGTAGACGAGCAGTACTTC.